Shown below are 4 T cell receptor beta chains from a single sample sequenced in a study of blood T cells in healthy people across ages (dated by TCRdb to 2014 to 2015). Receptor libraries were prepared by 5' RACE. Sequencing was carried out with an Illumina HiSeq 2500. A second about 7 to 11 cycle PCR used a sample-barcoded 5' primer and a J-beta primer mix. The raw public data were reprocessed by TCRdb itself: fastp quality trimming at Q25, MiXCR clonotype calling, in-frame beta chains only. Records with the same CDR3 protein are collapsed into one entry carrying the most frequent genes and DNA. The sample has about 780,000 distinct CDR3 sequences on record, 46% of them singletons. The leading ten clones occupy 15% to 20% of the sample. Sequenced sample: blood. The receptors originated from a man older than 75 in good health.

This clonotype was counted between two and nine times. The chain has TRBV5-1 and TRBJ2-1; D ambiguous. Germline assignment: CDR1 SGHRS and CDR2 YFSETQ. The CDR3 sequence is 14 residues long. V gave up 0 bases and J gave up 3 bases, with 7 bases separating them. The CDR3, as DNA: TGCGCCAGCAGCTTGGCCGTCGGCTACAATGAGCAGTTCTTC. Its translation: CASSLAVGYNEQFF.

This clonotype showed up many times. The chain links TRBV19 to TRBJ2-7, with 9 nucleotides matching TRBD1. CDR1 is LNHDA, CDR2 SQIVND, per germline (reference sequence). V was pared by 2 bases and J by 3 bases, with 5 bases of the junction left unmatched. The CDR3 length is 15 residues. For the CDR3, the DNA is TGTGCCAGTAGTATAACACAGGGGGCCTACTACGAGCAGTACTTC. Protein sequence: CASSITQGAYYEQYF.

Points on this clonotype: The germline gene is not matched at one end of the junction; a read error may be the cause. The chain couples TRBV7-2 to TRBJ1-2; no definite D call. The CDR3 runs to 13 residues. Germline V gene lookup returns CDR1 SGHTA and CDR2 FQGNSA. The CDR3 DNA reads TGTGCCAGCAGCGTAGCGTTGGGTTCCGGCTACACCTTC. Protein: CASSVALGSGYTF.

This clonotype showed up just a few times. A read error may explain this, as a much larger clone is one base away. The chain has TRBV7-8 and TRBJ2-3, with a weak D call TRBD1 (7 bases). Germline CDR1 and CDR2: SGHVS and FQNEAQ. The CDR3 length is 14 residues. V lost 5 bases to trimming and J lost 2 bases, with 11 bases between them. CDR3 in DNA: TGTGCCAGCAGCCGCGGGACAGTCACAGATACGCAGTATTTT. Translating gives CASSRGTVTDTQYF.